One and the same sample provided the 18 T cell receptor beta chains below, sequenced in a study of patients and donors after allogeneic stem cell transplantation (dated by TCRdb to 2018 to 2021). Library construction relied on RT-PCR. TCRdb names NextSeq 550 as the instrument used. Starting from the raw public reads, TCRdb applied fastp trimming at Q25, assembled clones with MiXCR and retained in-frame beta chains. Rows with a matching CDR3 protein are joined into one entry that keeps the most common DNA and genes. The sample table contains approximately 88,000 distinct CDR3 sequences; only one count was recorded for 5% of them. Clones ranked in the top ten supply around 3% of the sample. Sequencing was carried out using blood, either unsorted or a sorted T cell fraction (not recorded which). The receptors were sampled from a human donor who was either an allogeneic HSCT recipient or a stem cell or donor lymphocyte infusion donor (not recorded which). It is not recorded whose cells these are; they may come from a transplant donor.

This clonotype was counted at least ten times. The CDR3 nucleotides are TGTGCCAGCAGGGACACGGGGGCCAGTGAGCAGTTCTTC. Protein product: CASRDTGASEQFF. This chain joins TRBV12-3 or TRBV12-4 and TRBJ2-1; D is tentatively TRBD1 or TRBD2 (6 bases each). The germline V and J ends were trimmed by 6 bases and 9 bases, with 15 bases remaining between them. The CDR3 sequence is 13 residues long.

This clonotype was observed at least ten times. V is TRBV14 and J is TRBJ2-7; no clear D gene. V dropped 1 base and J dropped 2 bases, with 12 bases sitting between them. Germline V gene lookup returns CDR1 SGHDN and CDR2 FVKESK. The CDR3 has 15 residues. The CDR3 sequence: CASSQVSSVAYEQYF. CDR3 in DNA: TGTGCCAGCAGCCAAGTTTCCTCCGTGGCCTACGAGCAGTACTTC.

This clonotype has a count of ten or more. CDR3 sequence: CASSQADYSNQPQHF. CDR3 coding DNA: TGCGCCAGCAGCCAAGCAGATTATAGCAATCAGCCCCAGCATTTT. The chain combines TRBV4-1 with TRBJ1-5; D gene unclear. The CDR3 covers 15 residues. Trimming removed 1 base from V and 0 bases from J, with 7 bases in between. Germline CDR1 reads MGHRA; CDR2 reads YSYEKL.

This clonotype was counted only a few times. The DNA for the CDR3 is TGTGCCATCAGTGAGTCGGGGCTAGCGGGGCCGTACAATGAGCAGTTCTTC. This translates into CAISESGLAGPYNEQFF. The chain links TRBV10-3 to TRBJ2-1, with 9 bases fitting TRBD2. This CDR3 is built from 17 residues. Germline CDR1 and CDR2: ENHRY and SYGVKD. Trimming removed 0 bases from V and 4 bases from J; junction bases left unmatched: 7.

At least ten counts were recorded for this clonotype. This chain links TRBV28 with TRBJ2-2; D might be TRBD2 (5 bases). Germline CDR1 MDHEN, CDR2 SYDVKM. Trimming pared 7 bases from V and 0 bases from J, leaving 18 bases between. The CDR3 has 17 amino acids. The CDR3 is CASTPVSVATNTGELFF. The CDR3 DNA reads as TGTGCCAGCACTCCAGTGTCGGTAGCGACGAACACCGGGGAGCTGTTTTTT.

This clonotype has ten or more counts. The chain links TRBV18 to TRBJ2-7, with a tentative D call TRBD2 (5 bases). V lost 4 bases, J lost 0 bases, and 13 bases lay in between. Per germline, CDR1 KGHSH and CDR2 LQKENI. CDR3 length: 15 amino acids. This CDR3 reads CASSLTTGSSYEQYF. The CDR3 coding sequence is TGTGCCAGCTCACTTACGACGGGGAGCTCCTACGAGCAGTACTTC.

This clonotype was observed at least ten times. J is TRBJ2-7 and V is TRBV5-4; D perhaps matches TRBD1 (5 bases). V was shortened by 0 bases and J by 0 bases, with 22 bases between the two germline ends. CDR3 size: 19 residues. From germline, CDR1 is SGHNT and CDR2 YYREEE (reference sequence). This CDR3 reads CASSLGSGFGARSSYEQYF. The CDR3 DNA reads TGTGCCAGCAGCTTGGGATCTGGGTTTGGGGCGAGGAGCTCCTACGAGCAGTACTTC.

J is TRBJ1-3 and V is TRBV7-6; a possible D gene is TRBD1 (5 bases). The CDR3 runs to 16 residues. Germline CDR1 SGHVS, CDR2 FNYEAQ. The V gene lost 5 bases and the J gene lost 2 bases, with 16 bases spanning the gap. This CDR3 is CASSPAGGLTGNTIYF. As DNA, the CDR3 is TGTGCCAGCAGCCCCGCGGGGGGGTTGACTGGAAACACCATATATTTT.

This clonotype appeared many times. The gene calls are TRBV20-1 and TRBJ2-7, with 10 bases lining up with TRBD2. The trim removed 3 bases at V and 5 bases at J, leaving 7 bases unmatched. Germline V gene data show CDR1 as DFQATT and CDR2 as SNEGSKA (reference sequence). The CDR3 loop spans 14 amino acids. Here the CDR3 DNA reads TGCAGTGCTAGTACAACTAGCGGGACCCACGAGCAGTACTTC. This encodes CSASTTSGTHEQYF.

This clonotype appeared many times. The chain joins TRBV20-1 to TRBJ2-3, with D perhaps matching TRBD2 (5 bases). The germline V and J ends were trimmed by 2 bases and 2 bases, with 14 bases remaining between them. The CDR3 is 15 amino acids. Germline V gene data show CDR1 as DFQATT and CDR2 as SNEGSKA (reference sequence). CDR3 protein: CSARKSSRNTDTQYF. CDR3 in DNA: TGCAGTGCTAGAAAGTCTAGCAGAAACACAGATACGCAGTATTTT.

This clonotype occurred many times. The rearrangement links TRBV28 to TRBJ2-3; TRBD1 might be the D (6 bases). This CDR3 comprises 13 residues. The V end was cut by 8 bases, the J end by 1 base, with 10 bases between. Looked up from germline, CDR1 is MDHEN and CDR2 is SYDVKM. This CDR3 is CASSGDGTDTQYF. DNA of the CDR3: TGTGCCAGCTCAGGGGATGGCACAGATACGCAGTATTTT.

This clonotype was observed many times. The genes are TRBV6-1 and TRBJ1-1; D unclear. Germline V gives CDR1 MNHNS, CDR2 SASEGT. The CDR3 runs to 14 residues. The V gene lost 6 bases and the J gene lost 1 base, with 12 bases spanning the gap. CDR3 bases: TGTGCCAGCAGCGCCGAACCCGGGAACACTGAAGCTTTCTTT. It codes for CASSAEPGNTEAFF.

The chain carries TRBV18 and TRBJ2-1, with D possibly TRBD1 on 5 matching bases. The CDR3 loop spans 15 amino acids. The germline V gene has CDR1 KGHSH and CDR2 LQKENI. V shed 6 bases and J shed 4 bases, with 16 bases lying between them. The CDR3 protein is CASSTMAGNYNEQFF. In nucleotides, the CDR3 is TGTGCCAGCTCCACGATGGCAGGGAATTACAATGAGCAGTTCTTC.

The chain couples TRBV20-1 to TRBJ1-4; D gene unclear. The germline CDR1 and CDR2 sequences are DFQATT and SNEGSKA (reference sequence). This CDR3 spans 15 amino acids. V lost 0 bases, J lost 2 bases, and 10 bases lay in between. The CDR3 DNA reads TGCAGTGCTAGAGACCCAACGGGGACTAATGAAAAACTGTTTTTT. Its translation: CSARDPTGTNEKLFF.

The table lists this clonotype with many counts. The V call is TRBV23-1, the J call TRBJ1-4, with 9 bases aligning to TRBD1. TRBV23-1 is an ORF, with its function uncertain. This CDR3 is built from 20 residues. V shed 4 bases and J 0 bases; nucleotides not matched to a gene: 15. CDR3 residues: CASSPRDRVLQLPTNEKLFF. In nucleotides, the CDR3 is TGCGCCAGCAGTCCACGGGACAGGGTCCTCCAGCTGCCAACTAATGAAAAACTGTTTTTT.

This clonotype was seen at least ten times. The chain carries TRBV5-1 and TRBJ1-2, with D unresolved. The V end lost 4 bases, the J end lost 0 bases, and 7 bases lay between the germline ends. Germline values: CDR1 SGHRS, CDR2 YFSETQ. This CDR3 contains 13 residues. CDR3 region: CASSESANYGYTF. CDR3 DNA: TGCGCCAGCAGCGAAAGCGCTAACTATGGCTACACCTTC.

The chain has TRBV5-1 and TRBJ2-5, with 13 bases that match TRBD2. V gave up 3 bases and J gave up 5 bases; unmatched junction bases: 7. Germline V gene lookup returns CDR1 SGHRS and CDR2 YFSETQ. The CDR3 has 16 residues. For the CDR3, the DNA is TGCGCCAGCAGCTCGCAACTAGCGGGGGGGCCGGAGACCCAGTACTTC. Translating it yields CASSSQLAGGPETQYF. The full variable domain, its missing parts supplied by reference TRBV5-1 and TRBJ2-5, is KAGVTQTPRYLIKTRGQQVTLSCSPISGHRSVSWYQQTPGQGLQFLFEYFSETQRNKGNFPGRFSGRQFSNSRSEMNVSTLELGDSALYLCASSSQLAGGPETQYFGPGTRLLVL.

The chain combines TRBV9 with TRBJ2-3; D possibly corresponds to TRBD2 (6 bases). V lost 4 bases and J 0 bases, leaving 15 bases between the germline ends. The CDR3 is 16 residues long. Germline V gives CDR1 SGDLS, CDR2 YYNGEE. This CDR3 is CASSPRRAGSTDTQYF. CDR3 in DNA: TGTGCCAGCAGCCCCCGAAGGGCGGGAAGCACAGATACGCAGTATTTT.